These 14 T cell receptor beta chains were all obtained from the same sample, sequenced in a study of long-term antiretroviral therapy in people with HIV. Investigators performed immunoSEQ version v3.0 at survey level. TCRdb's copy holds only in-frame clones and misses some; the assay was immunoSEQ multiplex PCR. The sample consists of some 14,000 clones, just under 85% of them appearing once. The source material was unsorted PBMCs, sampled just before starting antiretroviral therapy. These receptors came from a man between 40 and 49 years old with HIV.

This clone was found a few times. V and J are TRBV5-1 and TRBJ2-7; unclear D gene. Trimming removed 2 bases at V and 6 bases at J, with 9 bases between. Germline V gene data show CDR1 as SGHRS and CDR2 as YFSETQ. CDR3 length: 12 residues. CDR3 DNA: TGCGCCAGCAGCTTTCCAGGCTCCGAGCAGTACTTC. Encoded protein: CASSFPGSEQYF.

The gene calls are TRBV18 and TRBJ2-2; 8 bases match TRBD1. Germline V lookup: CDR1 KGHSH, CDR2 LQKENI. CDR3 length: 16 amino acids. With V trimmed by 3 bases and J by 4 bases, 7 bases remained unmatched. The CDR3: CASSPGDRWGTGELFF. The CDR3 region has the DNA TGTGCCAGCTCACCTGGGGACAGGTGGGGCACCGGGGAGCTGTTTTTT.

The chain uses TRBV9 and TRBJ2-3, with D uncertain. This CDR3 is built from 13 residues. Germline CDR1 reads SGDLS; CDR2 reads YYNGEE. V was cut by 0 bases and J by 3 bases, with 5 bases left in between. The CDR3, as DNA: TGTGCCAGCAGCGTAGATGTGACAGATACGCAGTATTTT. It encodes CASSVDVTDTQYF.

V usage is TRBV6-5 and J usage is TRBJ2-3; 9 nucleotides line up with TRBD1. Trimming took 3 bases from V and 3 from J; bases not matched to a gene: 7. Germline V CDR1 and CDR2: MNHEY, SVGAGI. The CDR3 contains 16 residues. The CDR3 region has the DNA TGTGCCAGCAGTTATGGGTCCGGGACAGGGACAGATACGCAGTATTTT. As protein: CASSYGSGTGTDTQYF.

By proportion, this clone is medium-sized (0.01 to 0.1%). The chain recombines TRBV4-1 with TRBJ2-7; D not certain. Germline lookup yields CDR1 MGHRA and CDR2 YSYEKL. V was clipped by 0 bases and J by 0 bases, with 12 bases between them. The CDR3 is 16 residues long. CDR3 in amino acids: CASSQDPQKNSYEQYF. CDR3 coding DNA: TGCGCCAGCAGCCAAGATCCCCAGAAGAACTCCTACGAGCAGTACTTC.

The chain has TRBV5-1 and TRBJ2-1; 8 bases line up with TRBD1. Looked up from germline, CDR1 is SGHRS and CDR2 is YFSETQ. The V and J ends lost 0 bases and 0 bases, in that order; junction bases with no gene match: 5. The CDR3 consists of 17 residues. In nucleotides, the CDR3 is TGCGCCAGCAGCTTGGGACAGGGGATTTACTCCTACAATGAGCAGTTCTTC. It translates to CASSLGQGIYSYNEQFF.

The chain links TRBV11-2 to TRBJ2-7, with D possibly TRBD2 on 6 matching bases. Looked up from germline, CDR1 is SGHAT and CDR2 is FQNNGV. This CDR3 has 14 amino acids. The V gene lost 1 base and the J gene lost 6 bases, with 13 bases spanning the gap. This CDR3 is CASSLGTGETEQYF. The DNA of the CDR3 is TGTGCCAGCAGCTTAGGTACGGGAGAAACCGAGCAGTACTTC. Filled out from reference TRBV11-2 and TRBJ2-7, the complete variable domain reads EAGVAQSPRYKIIEKRQSVAFWCNPISGHATLYWYQQILGQGPKLLIQFQNNGVVDDSQLPKDRFSAERLKGVDSTLKIQPAKLEDSAVYLCASSLGTGETEQYFGPGTRLTVT.

In its sample, this clone is medium-sized. J is TRBJ1-1 and V is TRBV9, with no clear D. Germline V lookup: CDR1 SGDLS, CDR2 YYNGEE. The germline V and J ends were trimmed by 4 bases and 1 base, with 14 bases remaining between them. The CDR3 covers 15 residues. This CDR3 is CASSLYLSGNTEAFF. The CDR3 DNA reads TGTGCCAGCAGCCTATACCTTTCAGGGAACACTGAAGCTTTCTTT. Filled out from reference TRBV9 and TRBJ1-1, the complete variable domain reads DSGVTQTPKHLITATGQRVTLRCSPRSGDLSVYWYQQSLDQGLQFLIQYYNGEERAKGNILERFSAQQFPDLHSELNLSSLELGDSALYFCASSLYLSGNTEAFFGQGTRLTVV.

The chain carries TRBV29-1 and TRBJ2-3; 8 bases fit TRBD1. The length of the CDR3 is 14 residues. The germline V gene encodes CDR1 SQVTM and CDR2 ANQGSEA. Germline trimming cut 3 bases from V and 0 bases from J; bases unmatched to any gene: 2. For the CDR3, the DNA is TGCAGCGTTGATCAGGGGGCAAGCACAGATACGCAGTATTTT. Amino acid sequence: CSVDQGASTDTQYF.

This clone has only one observation. The chain couples TRBV6-1 to TRBJ2-7; 7 bases align to TRBD1. Germline V gene lookup returns CDR1 MNHNS and CDR2 SASEGT. V lost 5 bases to trimming and J lost 4 bases; unmatched junction nucleotides: 5. CDR3 size: 13 residues. For the CDR3, the DNA is TGTGCCAGCAGTACAAAGACAGGGTACGAGCAGTACTTC. Translating gives CASSTKTGYEQYF.

The chain couples TRBV29-1 to TRBJ1-5; tentatively, D is TRBD1 (6 bases). V was cut by 6 bases and J by 5 bases, with 14 bases left in between. The CDR3 covers 13 residues. Germline loops: CDR1 SQVTM, CDR2 ANQGSEA. CDR3 protein: CSVGGTPDQPQHF. The CDR3 coding sequence is TGCAGCGTCGGTGGGACACCCGATCAGCCCCAGCATTTT.

CDR3 bases: TGTGCCAGCAGTTTATCTCCAGAGGTGGGCTACGAGCAGTACTTC. It encodes CASSLSPEVGYEQYF. The rearrangement joins TRBV27 to TRBJ2-7; D not certain. Trimming cost V 0 bases and J 3 bases, with 12 bases left between them. CDR3 length: 15 residues. Germline V gives CDR1 MNHEY, CDR2 SMNVEV (reference sequence).

This chain links TRBV6-1 with TRBJ2-2; tentative D call: TRBD1 (5 bases). The V and J ends lost 7 bases and 1 base respectively, with 13 bases between them. This CDR3 region has 15 residues. Germline values: CDR1 MNHNS, CDR2 SASEGT. The CDR3 protein is CASNKNGQNTGELFF. The CDR3 region has the DNA TGTGCCAGCAACAAAAACGGACAGAACACCGGGGAGCTGTTTTTT.

This chain links TRBV6-1 with TRBJ2-1, with 10 bases fitting TRBD1. Germline-derived CDR1 and CDR2 are MNHNS and SASEGT. The CDR3 is made up of 12 amino acids. The V and J ends lost 11 bases and 7 bases, in that order; junction bases with no gene match: 5. CDR3 sequence (DNA): TGTGCCGGGGGACAGGGGCCAAATGAGCAGTTCTTC. Protein product: CAGGQGPNEQFF.